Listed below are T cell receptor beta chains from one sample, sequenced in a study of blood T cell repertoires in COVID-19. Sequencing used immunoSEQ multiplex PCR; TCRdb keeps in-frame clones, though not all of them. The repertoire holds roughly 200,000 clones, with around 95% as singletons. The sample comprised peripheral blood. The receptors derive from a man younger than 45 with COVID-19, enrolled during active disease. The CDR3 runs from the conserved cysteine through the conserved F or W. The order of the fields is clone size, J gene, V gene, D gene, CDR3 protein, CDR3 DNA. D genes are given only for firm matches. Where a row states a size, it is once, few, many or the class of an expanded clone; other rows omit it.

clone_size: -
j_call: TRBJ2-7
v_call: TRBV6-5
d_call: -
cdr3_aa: CASRNPGYEQYF
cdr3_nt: TGTGCCAGCAGGAACCCGGGTTACGAGCAGTACTTC

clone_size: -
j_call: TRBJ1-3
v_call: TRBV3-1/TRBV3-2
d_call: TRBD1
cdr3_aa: CASSHLTGLANTIYF
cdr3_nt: TGTGCCAGCAGCCACCTGACAGGGCTGGCAAACACCATATATTTT

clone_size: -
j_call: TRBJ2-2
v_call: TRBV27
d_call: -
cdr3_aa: CASSLRFNTGELFF
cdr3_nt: TGTGCCAGCAGTTTGAGGTTCAACACCGGGGAGCTGTTTTTT

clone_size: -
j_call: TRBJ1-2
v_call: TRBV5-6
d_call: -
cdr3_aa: CASSPGSNYGYTF
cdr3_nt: TGTGCCAGCAGCCCGGGATCTAACTATGGCTACACCTTC

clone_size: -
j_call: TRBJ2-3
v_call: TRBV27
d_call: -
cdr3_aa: CASSLLTRSGTDTQYF
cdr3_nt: TGTGCCAGCAGTTTATTGACTAGGTCGGGCACAGATACGCAGTATTTT

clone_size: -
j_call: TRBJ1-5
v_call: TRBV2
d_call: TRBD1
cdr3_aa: CASRGGTGPYSNQPQHF
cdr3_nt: TGTGCCAGCAGAGGCGGGACAGGGCCGTATAGCAATCAGCCCCAGCATTTT

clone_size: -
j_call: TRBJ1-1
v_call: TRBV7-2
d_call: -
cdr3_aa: CASSLGGGLNTEAFF
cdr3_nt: TGTGCCAGCAGCTTAGGGGGGGGGCTGAACACTGAAGCTTTCTTT

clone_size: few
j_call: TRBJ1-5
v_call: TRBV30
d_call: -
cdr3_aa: CAWSHTGGNQPQHF
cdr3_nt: TGTGCCTGGAGTCACACAGGAGGCAATCAGCCCCAGCATTTT

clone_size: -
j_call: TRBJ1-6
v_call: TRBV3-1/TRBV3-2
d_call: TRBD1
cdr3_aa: CASSQSRTGAISPLHF
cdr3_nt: TGTGCCAGCAGCCAATCCAGGACAGGGGCCATCTCACCCCTCCACTTT

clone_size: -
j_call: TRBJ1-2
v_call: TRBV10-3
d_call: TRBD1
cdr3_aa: CAISGAIGQGGGYTF
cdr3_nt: TGTGCCATCAGTGGGGCTATCGGACAGGGTGGCGGCTACACCTTC

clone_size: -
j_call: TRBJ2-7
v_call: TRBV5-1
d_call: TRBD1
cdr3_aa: CASSHDRDPYEQYF
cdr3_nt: TGCGCCAGCAGCCACGACAGGGACCCCTACGAGCAGTACTTC

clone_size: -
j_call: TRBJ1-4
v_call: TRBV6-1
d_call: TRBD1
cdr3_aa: CASSEGQGPNEKLFF
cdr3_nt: TGTGCCAGCAGTGAAGGACAGGGTCCTAATGAAAAACTGTTTTTT

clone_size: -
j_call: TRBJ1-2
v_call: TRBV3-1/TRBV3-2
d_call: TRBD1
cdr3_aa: CASSPSHRGEGYTF
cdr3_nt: TGTGCCAGCAGCCCCTCTCACAGGGGCGAGGGCTACACCTTC

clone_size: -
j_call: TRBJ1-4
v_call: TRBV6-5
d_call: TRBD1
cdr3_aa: CASSWTGGVNEKLFF
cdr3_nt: TGTGCCAGCAGCTGGACAGGGGGAGTTAATGAAAAACTGTTTTTT

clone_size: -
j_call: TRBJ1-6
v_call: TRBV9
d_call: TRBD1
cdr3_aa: CASSKDRGNSPLHF
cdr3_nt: TGTGCCAGCAGTAAGGACAGGGGAAATTCACCCCTCCACTTT

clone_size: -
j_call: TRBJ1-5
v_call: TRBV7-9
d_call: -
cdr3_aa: CASSYLRDQPQHF
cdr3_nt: TGTGCCAGCAGCTACCTTAGAGATCAGCCCCAGCATTTT

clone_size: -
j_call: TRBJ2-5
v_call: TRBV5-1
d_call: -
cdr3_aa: CASSHRQARGETQYF
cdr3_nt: TGCGCCAGCAGCCACCGACAGGCCCGCGGGGAGACCCAGTACTTC

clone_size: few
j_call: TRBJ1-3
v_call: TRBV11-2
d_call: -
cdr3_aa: CASSLLPGYSGNTIYF
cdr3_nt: TGTGCCAGCAGCTTGCTTCCGGGGTACTCTGGAAACACCATATATTTT

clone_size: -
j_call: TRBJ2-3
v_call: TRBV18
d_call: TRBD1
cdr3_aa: CASSPSEQGFSDTQYF
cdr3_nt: TGTGCCAGCTCACCCTCGGAACAGGGGTTTTCAGATACGCAGTATTTT

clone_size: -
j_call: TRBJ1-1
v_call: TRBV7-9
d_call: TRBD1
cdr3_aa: CASSLAQGADTEAFF
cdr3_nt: TGTGCCAGCAGCTTAGCGCAGGGGGCGGACACTGAAGCTTTCTTT

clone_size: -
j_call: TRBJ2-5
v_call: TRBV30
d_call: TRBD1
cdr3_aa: CAWSVGQGAQETQYF
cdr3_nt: TGTGCCTGGAGTGTAGGGCAGGGGGCCCAAGAGACCCAGTACTTC

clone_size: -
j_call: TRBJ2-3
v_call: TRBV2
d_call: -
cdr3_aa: CASGDRGTDTQYF
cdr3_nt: TGTGCTAGCGGGGACAGGGGCACAGATACGCAGTATTTT

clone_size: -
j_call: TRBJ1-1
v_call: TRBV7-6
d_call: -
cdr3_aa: CASSAIGGRNTEAFF
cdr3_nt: TGTGCCAGCAGCGCAATCGGGGGGCGGAACACTGAAGCTTTCTTT

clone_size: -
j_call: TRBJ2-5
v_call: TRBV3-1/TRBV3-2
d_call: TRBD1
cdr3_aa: CASSLQGVETQYF
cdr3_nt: TGTGCCAGCAGCCTTCAGGGGGTCGAGACCCAGTACTTC

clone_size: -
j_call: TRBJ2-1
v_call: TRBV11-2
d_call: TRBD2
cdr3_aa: CASSLEPPGLAGVRDEQFF
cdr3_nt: TGTGCCAGCAGCTTAGAGCCTCCGGGACTAGCGGGGGTGAGGGATGAGCAGTTCTTC

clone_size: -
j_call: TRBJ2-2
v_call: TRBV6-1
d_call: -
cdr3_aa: CASSDRVGDTGELFF
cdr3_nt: TGTGCCAGCAGTGACAGGGTTGGGGACACCGGGGAGCTGTTTTTT

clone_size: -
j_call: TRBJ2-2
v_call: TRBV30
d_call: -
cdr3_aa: CAWSVGAYTGELFF
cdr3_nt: TGTGCCTGGAGTGTAGGGGCGTACACCGGGGAGCTGTTTTTT

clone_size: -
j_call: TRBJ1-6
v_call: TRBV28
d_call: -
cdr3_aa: CAIGQPNNSPLHF
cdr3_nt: TGTGCCATCGGACAGCCTAATAATTCACCCCTCCACTTT

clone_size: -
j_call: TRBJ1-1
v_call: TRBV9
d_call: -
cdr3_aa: CASSVGGLAEAFF
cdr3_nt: TGTGCCAGCAGCGTTGGGGGGTTGGCTGAAGCTTTCTTT

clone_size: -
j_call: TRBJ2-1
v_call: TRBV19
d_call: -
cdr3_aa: CASSIGRGLNEQFF
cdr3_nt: TGTGCCAGTAGTATTGGGCGGGGGCTCAATGAGCAGTTCTTC

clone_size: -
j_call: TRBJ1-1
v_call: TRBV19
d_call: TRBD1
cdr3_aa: CASRTGATEAFF
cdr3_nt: TGTGCCAGTAGGACAGGGGCCACTGAAGCTTTCTTT

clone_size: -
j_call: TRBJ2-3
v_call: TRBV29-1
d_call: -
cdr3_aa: CSVSQGETGTDTQYF
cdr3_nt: TGCAGCGTATCCCAGGGCGAAACCGGCACAGATACGCAGTATTTT

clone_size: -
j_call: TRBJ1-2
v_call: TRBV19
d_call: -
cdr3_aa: CASSPKGYYGYTF
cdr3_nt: TGTGCCAGTAGCCCCAAGGGGTACTATGGCTACACCTTC

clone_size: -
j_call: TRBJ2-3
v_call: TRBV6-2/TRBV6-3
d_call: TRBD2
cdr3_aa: CASSYSGGASDTQYF
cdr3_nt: TGTGCCAGCAGTTACTCCGGGGGGGCCTCAGATACGCAGTATTTT

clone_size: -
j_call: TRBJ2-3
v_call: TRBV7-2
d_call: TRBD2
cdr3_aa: CASSAGLADTDTQYF
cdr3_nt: TGTGCCAGCAGCGCGGGACTAGCGGACACAGATACGCAGTATTTT

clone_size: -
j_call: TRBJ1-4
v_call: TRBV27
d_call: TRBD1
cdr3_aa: CASSSNRGQNEKLFF
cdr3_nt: TGTGCCAGCAGTTCCAACAGGGGCCAAAATGAAAAACTGTTTTTT

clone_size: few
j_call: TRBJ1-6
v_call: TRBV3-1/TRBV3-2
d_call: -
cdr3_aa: CASSPNRLGVNSPLHF
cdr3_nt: TGTGCCAGCAGCCCAAACCGTTTAGGGGTTAATTCACCCCTCCACTTT

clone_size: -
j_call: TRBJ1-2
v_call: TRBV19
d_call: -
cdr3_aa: CASSIRGQGRGYGYTF
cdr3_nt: TGTGCCAGTAGTATTCGTGGGCAGGGCCGCGGCTATGGCTACACCTTC

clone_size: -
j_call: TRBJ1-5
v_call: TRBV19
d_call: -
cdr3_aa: CASSSGVQPQHF
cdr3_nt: TGTGCCAGTAGCTCGGGAGTGCAGCCCCAGCATTTT

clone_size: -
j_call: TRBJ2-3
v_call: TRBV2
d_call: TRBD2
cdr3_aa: CASRAPEMTSGVDTQYF
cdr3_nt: TGTGCCAGCAGAGCGCCCGAGATGACTAGCGGGGTAGATACGCAGTATTTT

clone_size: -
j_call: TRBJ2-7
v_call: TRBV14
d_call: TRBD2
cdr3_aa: CASSQDLGGEQYF
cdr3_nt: TGTGCCAGCAGCCAAGATCTCGGGGGGGAGCAGTACTTC

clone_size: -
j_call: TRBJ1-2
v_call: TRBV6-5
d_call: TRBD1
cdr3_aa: CASSLGQATVYGYTF
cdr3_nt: TGTGCCAGCAGCCTAGGACAGGCGACTGTCTATGGCTACACCTTC

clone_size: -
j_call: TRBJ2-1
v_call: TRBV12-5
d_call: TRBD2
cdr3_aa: CASGEAGTRGTSGGAVNEQFF
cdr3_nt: TGTGCTAGTGGTGAGGCCGGGACACGCGGGACTAGCGGGGGGGCCGTCAATGAGCAGTTCTTC

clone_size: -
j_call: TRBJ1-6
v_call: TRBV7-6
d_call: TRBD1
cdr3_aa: CASSVTGTAPLHF
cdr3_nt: TGTGCCAGCAGCGTGACAGGGACGGCACCCCTCCACTTT

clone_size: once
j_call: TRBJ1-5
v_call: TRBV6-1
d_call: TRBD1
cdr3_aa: CASSGGQGRHYQPQHF
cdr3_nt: TGTGCCAGCAGTGGGGGACAGGGTCGGCACTATCAGCCCCAGCATTTT

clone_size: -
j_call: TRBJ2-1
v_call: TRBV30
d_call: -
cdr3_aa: CAWSVWRYNEQFF
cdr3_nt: TGTGCCTGGAGTGTATGGCGGTACAATGAGCAGTTCTTC

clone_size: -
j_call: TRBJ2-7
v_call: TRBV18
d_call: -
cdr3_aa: CASSPAGGQYEQYF
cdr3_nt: TGTGCCAGCTCACCAGCTGGGGGCCAGTACGAGCAGTACTTC

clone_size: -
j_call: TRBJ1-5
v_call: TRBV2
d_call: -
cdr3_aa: CASSDRGGYQPQHF
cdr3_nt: TGTGCCAGCAGTGACAGGGGTGGGTATCAGCCCCAGCATTTT

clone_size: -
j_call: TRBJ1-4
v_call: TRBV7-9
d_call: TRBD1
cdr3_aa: CASSLGVLGTANEKLFF
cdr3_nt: TGTGCCAGCAGCTTAGGGGTGCTGGGGACAGCTAATGAAAAACTGTTTTTT

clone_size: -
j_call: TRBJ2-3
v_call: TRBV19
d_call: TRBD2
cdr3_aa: CASSVTSGASTDTQYF
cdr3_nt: TGTGCCAGTAGTGTGACTAGCGGGGCCTCCACAGATACGCAGTATTTT

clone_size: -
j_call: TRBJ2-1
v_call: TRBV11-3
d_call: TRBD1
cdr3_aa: CASSLDGTGMNNEQFF
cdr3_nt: TGTGCCAGCAGCTTAGATGGGACAGGGATGAACAATGAGCAGTTCTTC

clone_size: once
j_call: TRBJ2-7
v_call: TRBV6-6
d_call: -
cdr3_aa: CASSYSEDRFKEQYF
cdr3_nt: TGTGCCAGCAGTTACTCGGAGGACCGGTTTAAGGAGCAGTACTTC

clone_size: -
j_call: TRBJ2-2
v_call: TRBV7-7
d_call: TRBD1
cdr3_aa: CASSLTGAQNTGELFF
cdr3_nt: TGTGCCAGCAGCTTGACAGGGGCCCAGAACACCGGGGAGCTGTTTTTT